This T cell receptor (beta chain) was profiled in a study of beta chain features in type 1 diabetes. The sample holds a few counts of this clone. What it recognizes is unknown. The CDR3 is 15 residues long. In germline, CDR1 is SGHNT, CDR2 YYREEE (reference sequence). The V end was cut by 2 bases, the J end by 1 base, with 11 bases between. The investigators reverse transcribed all of the isolated RNA, so they sequenced expressed TCRB transcripts. Some clones are missing from TCRdb's copy, which holds only in-frame ones; the method was immunoSEQ multiplex PCR. Of about 370,000 clones in the sample, 9.6% were seen once. The study's findings and limits: Significant though moderate, a shortening of TCRB CDR3s appeared in all four CD4+ subsets of Type 1 diabetes patients.

Sequenced material: central memory CD4+ T cells from blood. The chain links TRBV5-4 to TRBJ2-3; D uncertain. The clonotype was recovered from a man younger than 45 with type 1 diabetes. CDR3 sequence reads: CASSLTSLGTDTQYF. Here the CDR3 DNA reads TGTGCCAGCAGCTTAACTTCACTGGGCACAGATACGCAGTATTTT.